This T cell receptor (beta chain) was sequenced during a study of blood T cell repertoires in COVID-19. Looking at the study overall: Samples representing acute and convalescent COVID-19 were sourced from the United States, Italy and Spain. PBMCs, B-cell-depleted T cells, or T cells were the source of the cDNA or gDNA that made up the material.

This clone turned up a few times. Germline CDR1 LNHDA, CDR2 SQIVND (reference sequence). V lost 6 bases, J lost 3 bases, and 18 bases lay in between. The CDR3 spans 16 residues. Source study methods: Estimates of nucleated cell counts were drawn from the amplification of reference gene primers. Clones were sequenced by immunoSEQ multiplex PCR, and TCRdb holds only the in-frame ones, with some missing. The D gene and trimming were derived from the DNA, and the V and J assignments and clone size from that table. The sample has about 71,000 clones, over 80% seen once. The chain recombines TRBV19 with TRBJ1-5; TRBD1 is a possible D gene (6 bases). The sequenced sample consisted of peripheral blood. The sequence derives from a woman aged 80 or older with acute or convalescent COVID-19. For the CDR3, the DNA is TGTGCCAGTAGGCCGCTACTGACAGGTAACAATCAGCCCCAGCATTTT. Protein: CASRPLLTGNNQPQHF.